Included here is one T cell receptor (beta chain) sequence, with context. Its antigen is still unknown. The sample belongs to a study of cytomegalovirus exposure and HLA in healthy donors. Findings and caveats of the study: In a later analysis, TCR beta V- and J-gene trimming was associated with a missense DCLRE1C variant.

The CDR3 has 15 amino acids. The V gene end was trimmed by 4 bases and the J gene end by 0 bases; junction bases not matched to a gene: 8. CDR1 is GTSNPN, CDR2 SVGIG, per germline (reference sequence). In the PCR, 60 Vbeta and 13 Jbeta primers were used. The table came from immunoSEQ multiplex PCR; TCRdb's copy has only in-frame clones and leaves some out. The table has some 170,000 clones, around 80% seen once; the top ten hold under 2.5%. V gene TRBV30 combines with J gene TRBJ1-2, with 7 positions matching TRBD1. The material sequenced was PBMCs. This receptor was obtained from a man aged 35-49 years in good health and CMV-seronegative. CDR3 protein: CAWKAGDSPNYGYTF. The CDR3 DNA sequence: TGTGCCTGGAAGGCAGGGGACAGTCCTAACTATGGCTACACCTTC.